This T cell receptor beta chain originates from a study of blood T cells in healthy people across ages. PCR was performed a second time for about 7 to 12 cycles using a sample-barcoded 5' primer and a J-beta primer mix. Using its own MiXCR run on the 5' RACE reads, TCRdb lists one record per CDR3 protein. The sample holds about 680,000 distinct CDR3 sequences, over 45% seen once. With 1 base removed from V and 10 bases from J, the gap between germline ends came to 11 bases. Germline CDR1 and CDR2: SGHTA and FQGNSA. The CDR3 covers 13 residues. V and J are TRBV7-2 and TRBJ2-1; tentatively, D is TRBD2 (6 bases). This clonotype was sampled from a woman aged 55-75 years in good health. Sample: blood. The CDR3 DNA sequence: TGTGCCAGCAGCTTAGGATGGCTAGCGGAGCAGTTCTTC. This sequence encodes CASSLGWLAEQFF.